This entry concerns a single T cell receptor beta chain. Trimming cost V 0 bases and J 5 bases, with 15 bases left between them. The CDR3 covers 16 residues. Per the germline V gene, CDR1 is MGHRA and CDR2 is YSYEKL. This sample was taken from a study of OX40 agonist ivuxolimab in advanced cancers. Autoimmune disease history or systemic immunosuppression led to patients being barred. Profiling relied on immunoSEQ multiplex PCR, and the TCRdb table lists in-frame clones only, not all of them. The sample yields 45,000 to 50,000 clones, approximately 88% seen once. The origin of this receptor is an adult with an advanced solid tumor such as melanoma, head and neck, liver or kidney cancer. Sample: CD4+ or CD8+ T cells sorted from blood, taken in a trial of the OX40 agonist ivuxolimab. The chain combines TRBV4-1 with TRBJ2-3, with D perhaps TRBD2 (6 bases). CDR3 sequence: CASSQDWVGRLDTQYF. The CDR3 nucleotides read TGCGCCAGCAGCCAAGATTGGGTCGGGAGATTAGATACGCAGTATTTT.